The 21 T cell receptor beta chains below all came from one sample that was sequenced in a study of blood T cells in healthy people across ages. A J-beta primer mix and a sample-barcoded 5' primer were used in a second PCR of about 6 to 12 cycles. Each CDR3 protein gets one entry after TCRdb re-called the 5' RACE reads with MiXCR. The profile shows about 1.6 million distinct CDR3 sequences, about 35% of them singletons. The sequenced sample was blood. The receptor source for this set is a woman aged 25 to 45 in good health.

The chain combines TRBV6-2 or TRBV6-3 with TRBJ2-5; the match to TRBD2 covers 8 bases. Unmatched junction bases numbered 4, after V lost 2 bases and J lost 2 bases. The CDR3 covers 15 residues. The V gene's germline CDR1 is MNHEY and CDR2 SVGEGT. CDR3 sequence (DNA): TGTGCCAGCAGTTACGGAGCGGGGGTACAAGAGACCCAGTACTTC. Amino acid sequence: CASSYGAGVQETQYF.

The chain combines TRBV5-1 with TRBJ1-2, with 8 positions matching TRBD1. The length of the CDR3 is 14 residues. V was clipped by 4 bases and J by 2 bases; unmatched bases: 4. Germline V gene sequence: CDR1 SGHRS, CDR2 YFSETQ. The CDR3 sequence is CASSIGQGNYGYTF. CDR3 coding DNA: TGCGCCAGCAGCATCGGACAGGGCAACTATGGCTACACCTTC.

This clonotype was observed once. J is TRBJ1-4 and V is TRBV6-2 or TRBV6-3, with 11 bases fitting TRBD1. With V trimmed by 1 base and J by 6 bases, 7 bases remained unmatched. Germline V gene sequence: CDR1 MNHEY, CDR2 SVGEGT. The CDR3 runs 17 residues. CDR3 nucleotides: TGTGCCAGCAGTTACTGGTCTCCGGGACAGGGGGATGAAAAACTGTTTTTT. This gives the protein CASSYWSPGQGDEKLFF.

V is TRBV9 and J is TRBJ2-6, with D possibly matching TRBD2 (7 bases). V was pared by 4 bases and J by 2 bases, with 19 bases between. CDR1 is SGDLS, CDR2 YYNGEE, per germline. The CDR3 totals 18 residues. The CDR3 bases are TGTGCCAGCAGCCCGAGGGGGGGGTTGGCACCTGGGGCCAACGTCCTGACTTTC. Translated, it gives CASSPRGGLAPGANVLTF.

The chain couples TRBV12-3 or TRBV12-4 to TRBJ1-2; no definite D call. The ends were cut back, 2 bases at V and 10 bases at J, with 14 bases in the middle. The CDR3 is 13 residues long. CDR3 nucleotides: TGTGCCAGCAGTTTAAACGGCGTCGCGGACTACACCTTC. As protein: CASSLNGVADYTF.

Worth noting for this clonotype: Without the conserved terminal phenylalanine or tryptophan, this CDR3 likely stems from a read error. CDR3 residues: CASSYSRLAFTDTQYV. Here the CDR3 DNA reads TGTGCCAGCAGTTACTCCAGACTAGCTTTCACAGATACGCAGTATGTT. This chain uses TRBV6-5 with TRBJ2-3; 7 bases map to TRBD2. The V and J ends lost 0 bases and 2 bases, in that order; junction bases with no gene match: 5. This CDR3 region has 16 residues. Looked up from germline, CDR1 is MNHEY and CDR2 is SVGAGI.

The rearrangement joins TRBV30 to TRBJ2-6; TRBD1 matches at 9 bases. V shed 4 bases and J 1 base; nucleotides not matched to a gene: 11. The CDR3 has 18 residues. CDR1 GTSNPN and CDR2 SVGIG come from the germline V gene (reference sequence). The CDR3 here is CAWTVMGTGISGANVLTF. CDR3 in DNA: TGTGCCTGGACTGTGATGGGGACAGGGATATCTGGGGCCAACGTCCTGACTTTC.

V usage is TRBV19 and J usage is TRBJ2-7; 11 nucleotides align to TRBD2. Germline V gene data show CDR1 as LNHDA and CDR2 as SQIVND (reference sequence). The CDR3 is made up of 16 amino acids. V lost 3 bases, J lost 1 base, and 5 bases stayed unmatched. The CDR3 is CASSIGLAGGSYEQYF. The CDR3 DNA sequence: TGTGCCAGTAGTATCGGTCTAGCGGGAGGATCCTACGAGCAGTACTTC.

This clonotype showed up many times. This chain links TRBV20-1 with TRBJ2-3, with TRBD1 as a possible D gene (6 bases). This CDR3 is 13 amino acids long. Trimming removed 3 bases at V and 1 base at J, with 8 bases between. Germline V gene lookup returns CDR1 DFQATT and CDR2 SNEGSKA (reference sequence). The CDR3 nucleotides read TGCAGTGCTAGGAAGGGGGGCACAGATACGCAGTATTTT. It codes for CSARKGGTDTQYF.

This clonotype was found a few times. The chain joins TRBV5-1 to TRBJ2-7, with TRBD1 matching over 8 bases. V lost 4 bases to trimming and J lost 0 bases; unmatched junction nucleotides: 15. Germline lookup yields CDR1 SGHRS and CDR2 YFSETQ. CDR3 length: 18 residues. The CDR3 nucleotides are TGCGCCAGCAGCCGCTTTGGACAGGGTCCATCGAGCTCCTACGAGCAGTACTTC. This gives the protein CASSRFGQGPSSSYEQYF.

This clonotype was recorded only once. A read error may be the cause here, since a much bigger clone is one base away. The V and J genes are TRBV10-3 and TRBJ2-5; possibly TRBD1 for D (6 bases). Trimming stripped 6 bases from V and 5 bases from J, with 16 bases between. The V gene's germline CDR1 is ENHRY and CDR2 SYGVKD. The CDR3 has 14 amino acids. CDR3 residues: CAISGTGKVETQYF. CDR3 DNA sequence: TGTGCCATCAGCGGAACAGGGAAAGTCGAGACCCAGTACTTC.

The chain joins TRBV5-1 to TRBJ2-3, with D possibly being TRBD2 (6 bases). Germline V gives CDR1 SGHRS, CDR2 YFSETQ. The V end lost 4 bases, the J end lost 4 bases, and 16 bases lay between the germline ends. This CDR3 spans 15 amino acids. This CDR3 reads CASSQKRTTPDTQYF. The CDR3 nucleotides read TGCGCCAGCAGCCAGAAACGGACTACCCCAGATACGCAGTATTTT.

As regards this clonotype: The junction does not match germline at one end; this may be a read error. The chain couples TRBV6-2 or TRBV6-3 to TRBJ2-1; weak D call: TRBD1 (5 bases). Germline CDR1 MNHEY, CDR2 SVGEGT. The CDR3 is 16 residues long. The CDR3 DNA follows: TGTGCCAACAGTTACGGATGGATCACAGGCTTGAATGAGCAGTTCTTC. Protein sequence: CANSYGWITGLNEQFF.

There are a few counts of this clonotype. This chain links TRBV5-1 with TRBJ2-4, with a tentative D call TRBD1 (6 bases). The better agreement between TRBJ2-7 and the DNA end casts doubt on the J call. Germline V gene sequence: CDR1 SGHRS, CDR2 YFSETQ. This CDR3 comprises 16 residues. In nucleotides, the CDR3 is TGCGCCAGCAGCTCCGCTCTCGGACAGACAGGAAACGAGCAGTACTTC. This sequence encodes CASSSALGQTGNEQYF.

There are a few counts of this clonotype. This chain links TRBV19 with TRBJ2-7; D remains unclear. The CDR3 is made up of 14 amino acids. Germline V gives CDR1 LNHDA, CDR2 SQIVND (reference sequence). V lost 3 bases and J lost 0, with 9 bases in between. DNA of the CDR3: TGTGCCAGTAGTATCCGTGGCACCTCCTACGAGCAGTACTTC. Its translation: CASSIRGTSYEQYF.

This clonotype has only a few counts. This chain joins TRBV20-1 and TRBJ2-1; 8 nucleotides match TRBD2. CDR1 is DFQATT, CDR2 SNEGSKA, per germline (reference sequence). Germline trimming cut 6 bases from V and 0 bases from J; bases unmatched to any gene: 7. This CDR3 is 15 amino acids long. The CDR3 spells CSASFAGGSYNEQFF. The CDR3 bases are TGCAGTGCATCGTTTGCGGGGGGCTCCTACAATGAGCAGTTCTTC.

The genes are TRBV10-3 and TRBJ2-3; D gene unclear. The germline V gene has CDR1 ENHRY and CDR2 SYGVKD. Trimming removed 8 bases at V and 0 bases at J, with 9 bases between. This CDR3 comprises 13 residues. The CDR3 here is CAIGERSTDTQYF. The CDR3, as DNA: TGTGCCATCGGCGAAAGAAGCACAGATACGCAGTATTTT.

The chain joins TRBV5-1 to TRBJ2-1; no definite D call. The CDR3 covers 13 residues. With 1 base removed from V and 7 bases from J, the gap between germline ends came to 9 bases. The germline CDR1 and CDR2 sequences are SGHRS and YFSETQ. The CDR3: CASSLPTINEQFF. CDR3 DNA sequence: TGCGCCAGCAGCTTGCCAACCATAAATGAGCAGTTCTTC. The full variable domain, with the rest looked up from reference TRBV5-1 and TRBJ2-1, is KAGVTQTPRYLIKTRGQQVTLSCSPISGHRSVSWYQQTPGQGLQFLFEYFSETQRNKGNFPGRFSGRQFSNSRSEMNVSTLELGDSALYLCASSLPTINEQFFGPGTRLTVL.

As concerns this clonotype: A much larger clone sits a single nucleotide away, making a read error possible. The chain employs TRBV5-1 and TRBJ2-1; D might be TRBD2 (5 bases). This CDR3 region has 14 residues. V dropped 4 bases and J dropped 6 bases, with 14 bases sitting between them. The germline gives CDR1 SGHRS, CDR2 YFSETQ. CDR3 in amino acids: CASSRRTRGNEQFF. In DNA form, the CDR3 reads TGCGCCAGCAGCCGGAGGACCCGTGGCAATGAGCAGTTCTTC.

The V and J genes are TRBV10-3 and TRBJ2-5; the match to TRBD2 covers 8 bases. The CDR3 contains 14 residues. The germline V gene encodes CDR1 ENHRY and CDR2 SYGVKD. Germline trimming cut 6 bases from V and 5 bases from J; bases unmatched to any gene: 8. The CDR3 DNA sequence: TGTGCCATCAGCACTAGCGGTGTAGGGGAGACCCAGTACTTC. Its protein is CAISTSGVGETQYF.

This chain joins TRBV13 and TRBJ1-1; the D is unclear. Germline V gene data show CDR1 as PRHDT and CDR2 as FYEKMQ (reference sequence). The CDR3 sequence is 15 residues long. The V and J ends lost 2 bases and 0 bases respectively, with 10 bases between them. The CDR3 loop is CASSLRRPLNTEAFF. In nucleotides, the CDR3 is TGTGCCAGCAGCTTAAGAAGACCTCTGAACACTGAAGCTTTCTTT.